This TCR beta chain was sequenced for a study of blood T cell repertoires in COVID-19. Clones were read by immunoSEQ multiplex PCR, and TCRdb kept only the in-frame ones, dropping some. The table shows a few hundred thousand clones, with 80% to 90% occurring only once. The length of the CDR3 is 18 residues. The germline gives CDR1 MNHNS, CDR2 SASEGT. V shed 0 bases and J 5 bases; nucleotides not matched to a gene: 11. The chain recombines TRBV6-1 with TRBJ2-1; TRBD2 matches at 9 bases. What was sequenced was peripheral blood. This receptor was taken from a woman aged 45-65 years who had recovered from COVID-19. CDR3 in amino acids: CASSEAVWVAGANNEQFF. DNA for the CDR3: TGTGCCAGCAGTGAAGCTGTGTGGGTAGCGGGGGCGAACAATGAGCAGTTCTTC.